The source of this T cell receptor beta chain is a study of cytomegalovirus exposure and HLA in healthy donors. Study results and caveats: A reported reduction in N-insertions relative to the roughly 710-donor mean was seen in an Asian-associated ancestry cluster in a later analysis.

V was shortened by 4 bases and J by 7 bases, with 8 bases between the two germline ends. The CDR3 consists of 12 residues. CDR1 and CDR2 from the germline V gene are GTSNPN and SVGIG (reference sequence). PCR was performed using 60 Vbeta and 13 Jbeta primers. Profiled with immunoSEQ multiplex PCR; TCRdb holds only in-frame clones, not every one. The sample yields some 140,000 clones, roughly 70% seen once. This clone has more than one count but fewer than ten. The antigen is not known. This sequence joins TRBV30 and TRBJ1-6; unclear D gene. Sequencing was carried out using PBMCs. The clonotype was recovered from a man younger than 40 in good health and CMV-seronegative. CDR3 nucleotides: TGTGCCTGGATTGTCAGGAATTCACCCCTCCACTTT. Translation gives CAWIVRNSPLHF.